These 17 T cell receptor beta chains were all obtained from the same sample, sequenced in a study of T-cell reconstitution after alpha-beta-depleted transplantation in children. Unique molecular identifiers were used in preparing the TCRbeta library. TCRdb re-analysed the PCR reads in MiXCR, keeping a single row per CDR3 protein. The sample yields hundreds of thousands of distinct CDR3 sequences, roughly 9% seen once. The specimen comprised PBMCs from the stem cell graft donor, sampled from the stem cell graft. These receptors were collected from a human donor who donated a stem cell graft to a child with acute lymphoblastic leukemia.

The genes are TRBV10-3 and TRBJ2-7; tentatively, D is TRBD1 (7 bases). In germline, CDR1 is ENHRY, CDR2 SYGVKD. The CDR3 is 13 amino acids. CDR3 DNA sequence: TGTGCATCCACGAGGCAGGGGGAGGTCGAGCAGTACTTC. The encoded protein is CASTRQGEVEQYF.

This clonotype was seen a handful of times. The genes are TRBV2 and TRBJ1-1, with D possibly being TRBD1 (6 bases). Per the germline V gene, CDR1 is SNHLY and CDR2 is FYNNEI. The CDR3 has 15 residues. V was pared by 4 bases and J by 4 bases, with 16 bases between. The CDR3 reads CASSARRGRGTEAFF. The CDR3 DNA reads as TGTGCCAGCAGTGCCCGCAGGGGTCGGGGCACTGAAGCTTTCTTT.

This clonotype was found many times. CDR3 DNA: TGTGCCAGCAGCTTATCGGGTGGCGACGAGCAGTACTTC. Its translation: CASSLSGGDEQYF. The chain joins TRBV7-9 to TRBJ2-7; D remains unclear. Germline V gene data show CDR1 as SEHNR and CDR2 as FQNEAQ (reference sequence). The V gene lost 2 bases and the J gene lost 5 bases, with 10 bases spanning the gap. CDR3 length: 13 residues. Looking up the rest from reference TRBV7-9 and TRBJ2-7 gives the full variable domain: DTGVSQNPRHKITKRGQNVTFRCDPISEHNRLYWYRQTLGQGPEFLTYFQNEAQLEKSRLLSDRFSAERPKGSFSTLEIQRTEQGDSAMYLCASSLSGGDEQYFGPGTRLTVT.

The CDR3 loop is CASSFLGTGTNEQFF. For the CDR3, the DNA is TGCGCCAGCAGCTTCTTAGGGACAGGGACCAATGAGCAGTTCTTC. This chain links TRBV5-1 with TRBJ2-1; 9 nucleotides align to TRBD1. The CDR3 totals 15 residues. Germline assignment: CDR1 SGHRS and CDR2 YFSETQ. V lost 2 bases, J lost 6 bases, and 6 bases stayed unmatched.

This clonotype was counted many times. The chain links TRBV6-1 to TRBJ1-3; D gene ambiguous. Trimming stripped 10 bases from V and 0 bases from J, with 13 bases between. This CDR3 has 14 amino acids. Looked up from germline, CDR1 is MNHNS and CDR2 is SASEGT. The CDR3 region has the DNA TGTGCCACCCGAGGCCGAAACTCTGGAAACACCATATATTTT. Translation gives CATRGRNSGNTIYF.

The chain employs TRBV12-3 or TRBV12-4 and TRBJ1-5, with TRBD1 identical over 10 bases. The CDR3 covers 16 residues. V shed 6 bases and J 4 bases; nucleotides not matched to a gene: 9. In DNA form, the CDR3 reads TGTGCCAGCAGCTCGACAGGGGGCGCTCAAAATCAGCCCCAGCATTTT. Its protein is CASSSTGGAQNQPQHF.

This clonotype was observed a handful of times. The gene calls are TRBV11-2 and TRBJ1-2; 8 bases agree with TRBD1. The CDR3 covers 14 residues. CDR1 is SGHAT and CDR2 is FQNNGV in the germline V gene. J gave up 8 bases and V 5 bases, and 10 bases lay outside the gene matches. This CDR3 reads CASSPIRGTGGYTF. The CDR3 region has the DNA TGTGCCAGCAGCCCTATTCGGGGGACAGGAGGCTACACCTTC.

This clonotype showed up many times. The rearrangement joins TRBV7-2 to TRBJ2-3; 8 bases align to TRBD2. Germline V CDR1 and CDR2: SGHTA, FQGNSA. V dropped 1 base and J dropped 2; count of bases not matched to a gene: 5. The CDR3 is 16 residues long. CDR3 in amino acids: CASSLGSGGSTDTQYF. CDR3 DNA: TGTGCCAGCAGCTTAGGAAGCGGGGGTTCCACAGATACGCAGTATTTT.

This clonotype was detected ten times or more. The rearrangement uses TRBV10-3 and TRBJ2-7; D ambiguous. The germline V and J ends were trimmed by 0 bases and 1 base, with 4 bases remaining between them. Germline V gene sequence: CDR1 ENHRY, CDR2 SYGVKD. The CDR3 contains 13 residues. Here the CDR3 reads CAISESHSYEQYF. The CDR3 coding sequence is TGTGCCATCAGTGAGTCCCATTCCTACGAGCAGTACTTC.

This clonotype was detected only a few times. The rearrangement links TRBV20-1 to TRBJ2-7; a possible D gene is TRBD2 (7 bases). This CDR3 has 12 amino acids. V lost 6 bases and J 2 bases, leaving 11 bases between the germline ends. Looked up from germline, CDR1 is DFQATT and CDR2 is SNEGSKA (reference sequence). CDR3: CSAGGAAYEQYF. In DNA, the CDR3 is TGCAGTGCGGGGGGGGCCGCCTACGAGCAGTACTTC.

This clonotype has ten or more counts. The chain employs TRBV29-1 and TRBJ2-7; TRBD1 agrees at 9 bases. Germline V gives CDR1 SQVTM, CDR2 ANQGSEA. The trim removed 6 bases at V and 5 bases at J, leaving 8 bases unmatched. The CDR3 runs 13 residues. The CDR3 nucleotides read TGCAGCGTACAGGGGGCCGACTGGAACGAGCAGTACTTC. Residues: CSVQGADWNEQYF.

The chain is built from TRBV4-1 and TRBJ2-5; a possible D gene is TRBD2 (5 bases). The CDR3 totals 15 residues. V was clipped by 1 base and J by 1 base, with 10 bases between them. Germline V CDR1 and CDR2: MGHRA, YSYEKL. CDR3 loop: CASSQVSDLQETQYF. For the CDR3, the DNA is TGCGCCAGCAGCCAAGTTAGCGACCTCCAAGAGACCCAGTACTTC.

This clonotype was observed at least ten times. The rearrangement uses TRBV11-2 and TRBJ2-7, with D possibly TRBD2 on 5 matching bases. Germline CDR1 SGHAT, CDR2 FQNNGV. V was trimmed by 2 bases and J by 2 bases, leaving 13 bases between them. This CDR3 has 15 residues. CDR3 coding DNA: TGTGCCAGCAGCTTAAACTATGGGAGACCCTACGAGCAGTACTTC. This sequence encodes CASSLNYGRPYEQYF.

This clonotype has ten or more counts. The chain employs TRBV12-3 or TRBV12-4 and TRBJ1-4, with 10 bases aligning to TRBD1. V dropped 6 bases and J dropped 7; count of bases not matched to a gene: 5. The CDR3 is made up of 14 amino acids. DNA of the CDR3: TGTGCCAGCAGGGCCGGGACAGGGGTTGAAAAACTGTTTTTT. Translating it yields CASRAGTGVEKLFF.

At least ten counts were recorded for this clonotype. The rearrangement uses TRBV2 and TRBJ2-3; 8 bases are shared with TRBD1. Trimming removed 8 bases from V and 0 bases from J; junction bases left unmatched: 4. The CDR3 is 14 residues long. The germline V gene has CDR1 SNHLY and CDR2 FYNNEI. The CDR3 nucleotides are TGTGCCAGCCAGGGGGCCTTTAGCACAGATACGCAGTATTTT. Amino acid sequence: CASQGAFSTDTQYF.

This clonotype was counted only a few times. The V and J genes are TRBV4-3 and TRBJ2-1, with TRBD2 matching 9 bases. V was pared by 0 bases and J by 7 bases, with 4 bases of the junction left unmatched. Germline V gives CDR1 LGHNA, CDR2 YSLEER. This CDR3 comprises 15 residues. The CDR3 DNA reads TGCGCCAGCAGCCAAGAGCCTAGCGGGGAAAATGAGCAGTTCTTC. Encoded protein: CASSQEPSGENEQFF.

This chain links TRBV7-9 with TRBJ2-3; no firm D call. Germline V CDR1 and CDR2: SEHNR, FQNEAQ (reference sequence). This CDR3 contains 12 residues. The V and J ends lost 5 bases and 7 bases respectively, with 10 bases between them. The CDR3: CASSDSRNTQYF. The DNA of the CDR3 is TGTGCCAGCAGCGACTCAAGGAATACGCAGTATTTT.